The 32 T cell receptor beta chains reported below all come from one sample, sequenced in a study of cytomegalovirus exposure and HLA in healthy donors. PCR amplification relied on 60 Vbeta primers (plus 13 Jbeta primers). Method: immunoSEQ multiplex PCR; TCRdb's copy keeps in-frame clones and lacks some. The sample shows about 170,000 clones, approximately 65% of them seen only once. The sequencing sample was made of PBMCs. All receptors derive from a man in his forties in good health and CMV-seronegative.

This clone was observed a handful of times. This chain uses TRBV7-6 with TRBJ2-1, with 7 bases aligning to TRBD1. Germline assignment: CDR1 SGHVS and CDR2 FNYEAQ. This CDR3 has 16 amino acids. Trimming removed 6 bases from V and 5 bases from J; junction bases left unmatched: 13. The CDR3 region is CASRHLTGTSNNEQFF. Here the CDR3 DNA reads TGTGCCAGCAGGCACCTGACAGGGACCTCAAACAATGAGCAGTTCTTC.

V gene TRBV7-9 combines with J gene TRBJ2-5; TRBD1 agrees at 7 bases. The germline V gene has CDR1 SEHNR and CDR2 FQNEAQ (reference sequence). This CDR3 contains 16 residues. Unmatched junction bases numbered 5, after V lost 1 base and J lost 0 bases. The CDR3 nucleotides are TGTGCCAGCAGCTTAGGGGACAGAGCTTACCAAGAGACCCAGTACTTC. This gives the protein CASSLGDRAYQETQYF.

With respect to this clone: The identical CDR3 is also encoded by other nucleotide sequences in the sample. This chain connects TRBV4-1 to TRBJ1-1; a weak D match, TRBD1 (6 bases). V was clipped by 4 bases and J by 5 bases, with 20 bases between them. The CDR3 is 16 residues long. The germline gives CDR1 MGHRA, CDR2 YSYEKL. The DNA for the CDR3 is TGCGCCAGCAGCCGGTTCATGGCGGGGGCCGATACTGAAGCTTTCTTT. It translates to CASSRFMAGADTEAFF.

The chain has TRBV6-6 and TRBJ1-2, with D tentatively TRBD1 (5 bases). The CDR3 has 12 amino acids. Trimming pared 6 bases from V and 0 bases from J, leaving 5 bases between. The germline V gene has CDR1 MNHNY and CDR2 SVGAGI (reference sequence). The CDR3: CASRGPNYGYTF. In nucleotides, the CDR3 is TGTGCCAGCAGGGGGCCTAACTATGGCTACACCTTC.

CDR3 amino acids: CASSSRTNEKLFF. The DNA of the CDR3 is TGTGCCAGTAGTAGTAGAACTAATGAAAAACTGTTTTTT. V is TRBV19 and J is TRBJ1-4; D not resolved. V gave up 4 bases and J gave up 1 base, with 4 bases separating them. Germline assignment: CDR1 LNHDA and CDR2 SQIVND (reference sequence). The CDR3 runs to 13 residues.

V is TRBV29-1 and J is TRBJ2-7, with 7 nucleotides matching TRBD1. With V trimmed by 0 bases and J by 2 bases, 4 bases remained unmatched. The CDR3 consists of 14 residues. Germline CDR1 and CDR2: SQVTM and ANQGSEA. DNA of the CDR3: TGCAGCGTTGAAGACCCGACAGGGACCTACGAGCAGTACTTC. Protein product: CSVEDPTGTYEQYF.

The chain couples TRBV9 to TRBJ2-5, with a possible D match to TRBD1 (5 bases). The germline V and J ends were trimmed by 4 bases and 1 base, with 8 bases remaining between them. The germline CDR1 and CDR2 sequences are SGDLS and YYNGEE. This CDR3 is 13 amino acids long. CDR3 sequence (DNA): TGTGCCAGCAGCCCAGACAGCCAAGAGACCCAGTACTTC. It is translated as CASSPDSQETQYF.

This clone has only a few counts. J is TRBJ2-1 and V is TRBV7-6, with a weak D call TRBD1 (5 bases). Germline V CDR1 and CDR2: SGHVS, FNYEAQ. The CDR3 length is 16 residues. V lost 1 base and J 2 bases, leaving 12 bases between the germline ends. DNA for the CDR3: TGTGCCAGCAGCTTAGAGGGGCCAGGGACCTACAATGAGCAGTTCTTC. It is translated as CASSLEGPGTYNEQFF. Supplemented by reference TRBV7-6 and TRBJ2-1, the full variable domain reads GAGVSQSPRYKVTKRGQDVALRCDPISGHVSLYWYRQALGQGPEFLTYFNYEAQQDKSGLPNDRFSAERPEGSISTLTIQRTEQRDSAMYRCASSLEGPGTYNEQFFGPGTRLTVL.

The genes are TRBV5-4 and TRBJ2-2; D gene ambiguous. Trimming cost V 1 base and J 1 base, with 11 bases left between them. The CDR3 has 16 amino acids. Germline-derived CDR1 and CDR2 are SGHNT and YYREEE (reference sequence). The DNA for the CDR3 is TGTGCCAGCAGCTTGAGCGAACTCTTGAACACCGGGGAGCTGTTTTTT. As protein: CASSLSELLNTGELFF. The whole variable domain, filled in from reference TRBV5-4 and TRBJ2-2, reads ETGVTQSPTHLIKTRGQQVTLRCSSQSGHNTVSWYQQALGQGPQFIFQYYREEENGRGNFPPRFSGLQFPNYSSELNVNALELDDSALYLCASSLSELLNTGELFFGEGSRLTVL.

As concerns this clone: Germline is not matched at one junction end, which may reflect a read error. The V gene is TRBV7-9, the J gene TRBJ1-2, with 8 nucleotides matching TRBD1. The CDR3 runs 14 residues. From germline, CDR1 is SEHNR and CDR2 FQNEAQ (reference sequence). The CDR3 here is CSSSRAGTGDGYTF. CDR3 sequence (DNA): TGTTCCAGCAGCCGTGCCGGGACAGGAGATGGCTACACCTTC.

The chain carries TRBV6-6 and TRBJ1-2; TRBD1 matches 12 bases. V shed 5 bases, J shed 3 bases, and the junction held 1 base outside the gene matches. Germline lookup yields CDR1 MNHNY and CDR2 SVGAGI (reference sequence). The CDR3 covers 14 residues. Here the CDR3 reads CASSGTGGDYGYTF. CDR3 bases: TGTGCCAGCAGTGGGACAGGGGGCGACTATGGCTACACCTTC.

The V call is TRBV30, the J call TRBJ1-5; weak D call: TRBD1 (5 bases). From germline, CDR1 is GTSNPN and CDR2 SVGIG (reference sequence). V was shortened by 1 base and J by 5 bases, with 9 bases between the two germline ends. The CDR3 covers 13 residues. The CDR3 DNA sequence: TGTGCCTGGAGTGAGCAGGGCGATCAGCCCCAGCATTTT. Protein product: CAWSEQGDQPQHF. Based on the CDR3 plus reference TRBV30 and TRBJ1-5, the full variable domain is SQTIHQWPATLVQPVGSPLSLECTVEGTSNPNLYWYRQAAGRGLQLLFYSVGIGQISSEVPQNLSASRPQDRQFILSSKKLLLSDSGFYLCAWSEQGDQPQHFGDGTRLSIL.

J is TRBJ1-2 and V is TRBV27, with TRBD1 matching 8 bases. V was clipped by 2 bases and J by 8 bases; unmatched bases: 4. The CDR3 contains 13 residues. Germline lookup yields CDR1 MNHEY and CDR2 SMNVEV (reference sequence). CDR3 protein: CASSLQGARGYTF. The CDR3 DNA sequence: TGTGCCAGCAGTTTACAGGGGGCGCGCGGCTACACCTTC.

The gene calls are TRBV6-1 and TRBJ2-3, with D possibly TRBD2 on 7 matching bases. Trimming took 8 bases from V and 5 from J, leaving 17 bases between them. Germline CDR1 reads MNHNS; CDR2 reads SASEGT. The CDR3 is 14 amino acids. The DNA for the CDR3 is TGTGCCAGCGAGGGGCGGGGGCATGGAGATACGCAGTATTTT. Translation gives CASEGRGHGDTQYF.

The V call is TRBV7-8, the J call TRBJ1-1, with D uncertain. This CDR3 is built from 13 residues. The germline CDR1 and CDR2 sequences are SGHVS and FQNEAQ. V was clipped by 5 bases and J by 0 bases, with 7 bases between them. CDR3 sequence: CASSPGMNTEAFF. The CDR3 nucleotides read TGTGCCAGCAGCCCGGGGATGAACACTGAAGCTTTCTTT.

The chain joins TRBV14 to TRBJ2-5, with TRBD1 matching 8 bases. CDR3 size: 15 residues. Germline CDR1 is SGHDN and CDR2 is FVKESK. V dropped 4 bases and J dropped 5; count of bases not matched to a gene: 9. The CDR3 bases are TGTGCCAGCAGCCCTCACAGGGGGAATTGGGAGACCCAGTACTTC. This translates into CASSPHRGNWETQYF.

J is TRBJ1-1 and V is TRBV5-1, with 8 bases aligning to TRBD1. The CDR3 totals 16 residues. The V and J ends lost 0 bases and 0 bases, in that order; junction bases with no gene match: 4. In germline, CDR1 is SGHRS, CDR2 YFSETQ. The DNA of the CDR3 is TGCGCCAGCAGCTTGGGACAGGGGAGAATGAACACTGAAGCTTTCTTT. This translates into CASSLGQGRMNTEAFF.

In regard to this clone: The sample carries other DNA sequences with the same CDR3. The V gene is TRBV28, the J gene TRBJ1-2; D remains unclear. Germline values: CDR1 MDHEN, CDR2 SYDVKM. The ends were cut back, 10 bases at V and 4 bases at J, with 13 bases in the middle. The CDR3 length is 12 residues. CDR3 residues: CATHGLLYGYTF. CDR3 nucleotide sequence: TGTGCCACCCACGGACTTCTCTATGGCTACACCTTC.

The chain couples TRBV6-1 to TRBJ2-1; 7 bases are shared with TRBD2. CDR3 length: 13 residues. The V segment lost 6 bases and the J segment 8 bases; nucleotides outside the gene matches: 7. The germline gives CDR1 MNHNS, CDR2 SASEGT. The CDR3 coding sequence is TGTGCCAGCAGCACCGGGGGGACCTATGAGCAGTTCTTC. Translating it yields CASSTGGTYEQFF.

This clone was found once. At one end, the junction sequence differs from germline, possibly due to a read error. The V gene is TRBV7-9, the J gene TRBJ1-5; possible D gene TRBD1, 5 bases. The CDR3 runs to 15 residues. Germline V gene sequence: CDR1 SEHNR, CDR2 FQNEAQ (reference sequence). The CDR3 DNA reads TGTTCCAGCAGCTTAAGTGCGGGGGGGGGTCAGCCCCAGCATTTT. This translates into CSSSLSAGGGQPQHF.

This clone was found a few times. V gene TRBV11-3 combines with J gene TRBJ2-7; TRBD2 agrees at 9 bases. The trim removed 5 bases at V and 2 bases at J, leaving 4 bases unmatched. The CDR3 is 14 residues long. Per the germline V gene, CDR1 is SGHNT and CDR2 is YENEEA. The CDR3 region is CASSISGGTYEQYF. The DNA of the CDR3 is TGTGCCAGCAGCATTAGCGGGGGAACCTACGAGCAGTACTTC.

The chain links TRBV27 to TRBJ2-7, with 8 nucleotides matching TRBD1. The germline V gene encodes CDR1 MNHEY and CDR2 SMNVEV (reference sequence). V was clipped by 2 bases and J by 4 bases; unmatched bases: 1. The CDR3 loop spans 13 amino acids. The CDR3 loop reads CASSLTGGYEQYF. The CDR3 DNA reads as TGTGCCAGCAGTTTAACAGGGGGTTACGAGCAGTACTTC.

This clone was counted only a few times. The V gene is TRBV6-1, the J gene TRBJ2-7; D might be TRBD1 (5 bases). The CDR3 has 14 residues. V lost 8 bases to trimming and J lost 0 bases, with 14 bases between them. Germline assignment: CDR1 MNHNS and CDR2 SASEGT. CDR3 DNA sequence: TGTGCCAGCGGGGCAGGGCCTCTCTCCTACGAGCAGTACTTC. It encodes CASGAGPLSYEQYF.

The rearrangement links TRBV2 to TRBJ2-1; D perhaps matches TRBD1 (6 bases). The CDR3 covers 13 residues. Trimming cost V 7 bases and J 11 bases, with 18 bases left between them. Germline CDR1 and CDR2: SNHLY and FYNNEI. CDR3 nucleotide sequence: TGTGCCAGCATGGGTAGGGGGAGAGGGAAGCAGTTCTTC. This codes for CASMGRGRGKQFF.

CDR3 sequence reads: CATSRDKRVTTGELFF. DNA of the CDR3: TGTGCCACCAGCAGAGATAAGAGGGTAACTACCGGGGAGCTGTTTTTT. This chain uses TRBV15 with TRBJ2-2, with D possibly TRBD2 on 5 matching bases. Germline lookup yields CDR1 LNHNV and CDR2 YYDKDF (reference sequence). Trimming pared 0 bases from V and 5 bases from J, leaving 13 bases between. The CDR3 runs to 16 residues.

The CDR3 sequence is CASSWAGVGTDTQYF. Here the CDR3 DNA reads TGCGCCAGCAGCTGGGCGGGAGTCGGCACAGATACGCAGTATTTT. This chain connects TRBV5-1 to TRBJ2-3, with 7 positions matching TRBD2. This CDR3 contains 15 residues. The germline V gene has CDR1 SGHRS and CDR2 YFSETQ. V lost 3 bases to trimming and J lost 1 base; unmatched junction nucleotides: 5.

This clone was seen a single time. This chain connects TRBV18 to TRBJ2-2, with 7 nucleotides matching TRBD1. The CDR3 spans 15 residues. The V segment lost 2 bases and the J segment 2 bases; nucleotides outside the gene matches: 2. Germline loops: CDR1 KGHSH, CDR2 LQKENI. The chain's CDR3 is CASSPGTANTGELFF. The CDR3 coding sequence is TGTGCCAGCTCACCAGGGACAGCAAACACCGGGGAGCTGTTTTTT.

The chain couples TRBV5-1 to TRBJ1-1, with D unclear. The CDR3 covers 15 residues. The germline V gene has CDR1 SGHRS and CDR2 YFSETQ. V lost 0 bases to trimming and J lost 8 bases, with 17 bases between them. Here the CDR3 DNA reads TGCGCCAGCAGCTTGGAGTGGGCATCGCCCTGGGAAGCTTTCTTT. It codes for CASSLEWASPWEAFF.

This clone occurred a few times. The CDR3 DNA is TGTGCCAGCAGTGATCTACAGGTCACCGGGGAGCTGTTTTTT. Its protein product is CASSDLQVTGELFF. The chain recombines TRBV6-1 with TRBJ2-2, with D tentatively TRBD1 (5 bases). CDR3 length equals 14 residues. CDR1 and CDR2 (germline): MNHNS, SASEGT. Trimming stripped 3 bases from V and 4 bases from J, with 9 bases between.

V is TRBV7-9 and J is TRBJ2-7, with D possibly matching TRBD1 (6 bases). Looked up from germline, CDR1 is SEHNR and CDR2 is FQNEAQ (reference sequence). CDR3 size: 13 residues. Trimming removed 3 bases at V and 4 bases at J, with 10 bases between. The CDR3 spells CASSLGARYEQYF. The DNA for the CDR3 is TGTGCCAGCAGCTTGGGGGCTCGGTACGAGCAGTACTTC. Looking up the rest from reference TRBV7-9 and TRBJ2-7 gives the full variable domain: DTGVSQNPRHKITKRGQNVTFRCDPISEHNRLYWYRQTLGQGPEFLTYFQNEAQLEKSRLLSDRFSAERPKGSFSTLEIQRTEQGDSAMYLCASSLGARYEQYFGPGTRLTVT.

This clone was seen more than once but under ten times. CDR3 sequence (DNA): TGTGCCAGCAGCTTATCGGGGGATGGCTACACCTTC. Translated, it gives CASSLSGDGYTF. The chain employs TRBV11-3 and TRBJ1-2, with D tentatively TRBD1 (5 bases). Trimming stripped 2 bases from V and 6 bases from J, with 7 bases between. From germline, CDR1 is SGHNT and CDR2 YENEEA. The CDR3 is 12 amino acids.

This clone was detected a few times. The chain recombines TRBV6-5 with TRBJ1-2; possibly TRBD1 for D (6 bases). Trimming cost V 5 bases and J 6 bases, with 10 bases left between them. In germline, CDR1 is MNHEY, CDR2 SVGAGI. The CDR3 length is 12 residues. Here the CDR3 DNA reads TGTGCCAGCAGTCCACAGGGAGATGGCTACACCTTC. Amino acids: CASSPQGDGYTF.